This TCR beta chain appears in the sequencing data of a study of response to subunit inactivated influenza vaccine. Trimming removed 3 bases at V and 5 bases at J, with 14 bases between. In germline, CDR1 is MNHEY, CDR2 SMNVEV (reference sequence). CDR3 size: 15 residues. TCRdb re-called the RT-PCR reads with MiXCR, one entry per CDR3 protein. The sample yields about 800,000 distinct CDR3 sequences, 21% seen once. The clonotype was recovered from a man between 50 and 59 years old who received an inactivated influenza vaccine. This specimen was PBMCs from blood, taken around 5 days after vaccination. The rearrangement joins TRBV27 to TRBJ2-1; TRBD1 might be the D (5 bases). The CDR3 nucleotides read TGTGCCAGCAGTTTTGGGGCAGGGATGGACAATGAGCAGTTCTTC. As protein: CASSFGAGMDNEQFF.